The rows below give T cell receptor beta chains drawn from one sample of a study of T cell repertoires in cytomegalovirus infection. For these receptors, no antigen is known. TCRdb processed the reads anew with MiXCR; each CDR3 protein has one entry. The sample records 800,000 to 950,000 distinct CDR3 sequences, 32% being singletons. Sequencing used cultured CD8+ T cells from PBMCs, obtained from culture after CMV antigen stimulation. These TCRs come from a human donor in good health (CMV status not recorded). Some clones in this sample may be carry-over from other donors' samples. Both conserved end residues are part of each CDR3. The D gene is left open where the match is weak. The size of a clone is reported for some rows only, either as once, few or many, or as a class for expanded clones.

abundance	d_gene	v_gene	j_gene	CDR3nt	CDR3aa
once	.	TRBV11-2	TRBJ2-3	TGTGCCGGTGGCGGGGTACCCGGGACGAACACAGATACGCAGTATTTT	CAGGGVPGTNTDTQYF
once	TRBD2	TRBV4-1	TRBJ2-2	TGCGCCGGCAGCTTAAGAGGAGGACTAGCGGGAACTAACACCGGGGAGCTGTTTTTT	CAGSLRGGLAGTNTGELFF
.	TRBD2	TRBV19	TRBJ2-7	TGTGCCAGTAGTATACAATGGGGGGGCGAGCAGTACTTC	CASSIQWGGEQYF
.	.	TRBV27	TRBJ1-1	TGTGCCAGCAGTATAGGGATGGGGGGCACTGAAGCTTTCTTT	CASSIGMGGTEAFF
.	.	TRBV7-2	TRBJ2-3	TGTGCCAGCAGCAAGCGGGTTAATACGCAGTATTTT	CASSKRVNTQYF
.	TRBD2	TRBV27	TRBJ2-1	TGTGCCAGCAGTTTGCCCGGGGGGTCCATGTTCTTC	CASSLPGGSMFF
.	.	TRBV5-8	TRBJ1-4	TGTGCCAGCAGTCTCCGGGCCCCGGGAAAACTGTTTTTT	CASSLRAPGKLFF
.	.	TRBV9	TRBJ2-1	TGTGCCAGCAGCAACAGGGTAAGCTCCTACAATGAGCAGTTCTTC	CASSNRVSSYNEQFF
.	.	TRBV4-1	TRBJ1-1	TGTGCCAGCAGCCAAGTAGGGTGGAACACTGAAGCTTTCTTT	CASSQVGWNTEAFF
.	.	TRBV5-1	TRBJ2-1	TGCGCCAGCAGCCCGGGGATAGGGCGCGAACCCATTTTGGATGAGCAGTTCTTC	CASSPGIGREPILDEQFF
.	TRBD1	TRBV2	TRBJ1-6	TGTGCCAGCAGTACGGACAGGGGTATGAATTCACCCCTCCACTTT	CASSTDRGMNSPLHF
few	.	TRBV10-2	TRBJ1-2	TGCGCCAGCAGTGGGGGGCCAGTCACTAACTATGGCTACACCTTC	CASSGGPVTNYGYTF
.	TRBD1	TRBV5-6	TRBJ2-5	TGTGCCAGCAGCCCTGGGACAGGTTTTGGGCAAGAGACCCAGTACTTC	CASSPGTGFGQETQYF
few	.	TRBV7-9	TRBJ2-3	TGTGCCAGCAGCTTAAGACTTGACACGCAGTATTTT	CASSLRLDTQYF